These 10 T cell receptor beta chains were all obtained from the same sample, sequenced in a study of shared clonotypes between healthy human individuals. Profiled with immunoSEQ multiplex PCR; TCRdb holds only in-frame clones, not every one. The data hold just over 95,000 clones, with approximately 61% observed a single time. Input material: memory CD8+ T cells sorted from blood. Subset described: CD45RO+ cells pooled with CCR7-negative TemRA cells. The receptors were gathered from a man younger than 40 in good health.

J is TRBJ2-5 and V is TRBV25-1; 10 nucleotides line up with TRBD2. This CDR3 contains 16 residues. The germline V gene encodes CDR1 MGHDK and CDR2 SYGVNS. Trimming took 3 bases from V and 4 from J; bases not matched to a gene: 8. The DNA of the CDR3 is TGTGCCAGCAGTGACAGCGCTAGCGGGAGTGGAGAGACCCAGTACTTC. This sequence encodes CASSDSASGSGETQYF.

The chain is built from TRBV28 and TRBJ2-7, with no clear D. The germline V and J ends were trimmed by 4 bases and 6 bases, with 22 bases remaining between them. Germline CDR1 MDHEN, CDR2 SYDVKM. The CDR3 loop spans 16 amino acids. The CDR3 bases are TGTGCCAGCAGTTCCGTTCGAGACCATCACCCCATCGAGCAGTACTTC. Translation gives CASSSVRDHHPIEQYF.

As DNA, the CDR3 is TGTGCCAGCAGTGAATTTATGGGGACTAGCGCTTCGCCGCAGTACTTC. Its translation: CASSEFMGTSASPQYF. The gene calls are TRBV25-1 and TRBJ2-7; 10 nucleotides match TRBD2. The ends lost 1 base at V and 9 bases at J; junction bases unmatched: 12. Germline loops: CDR1 MGHDK, CDR2 SYGVNS. This CDR3 contains 16 residues.

CDR3 in DNA: TGCAGCGTTGCCTCGACAGACGGGACCTACATTCAGTACTTC. Amino acids: CSVASTDGTYIQYF. The chain joins TRBV29-1 to TRBJ2-4; either TRBD1 or TRBD2 may supply D (5 bases each). V was clipped by 4 bases and J by 8 bases, with 18 bases between them. Germline V gene data show CDR1 as SQVTM and CDR2 as ANQGSEA. CDR3 length: 14 amino acids.

CDR3 sequence reads: CASSQGLAGYEQYF. The DNA for the CDR3 is TGTGCCAGCAGCCAAGGGCTAGCGGGCTACGAGCAGTACTTC. This chain connects TRBV14 to TRBJ2-7, with 8 bases that match TRBD2. V lost 1 base, J lost 3 bases, and 2 bases stayed unmatched. This CDR3 has 14 amino acids. Germline CDR1 SGHDN, CDR2 FVKESK.

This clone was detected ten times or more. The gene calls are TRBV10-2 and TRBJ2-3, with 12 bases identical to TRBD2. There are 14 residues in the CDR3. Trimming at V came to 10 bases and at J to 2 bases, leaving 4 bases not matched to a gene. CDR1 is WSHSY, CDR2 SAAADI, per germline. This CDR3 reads CATGLAGPTDTQYF. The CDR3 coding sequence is TGCGCCACCGGACTAGCGGGACCCACAGATACGCAGTATTTT.

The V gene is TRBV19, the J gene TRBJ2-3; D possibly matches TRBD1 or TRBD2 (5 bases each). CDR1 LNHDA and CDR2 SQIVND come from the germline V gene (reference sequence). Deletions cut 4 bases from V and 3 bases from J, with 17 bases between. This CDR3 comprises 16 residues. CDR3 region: CASSTLLGPGTDTQYF. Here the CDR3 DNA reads TGTGCCAGTAGTACACTCCTGGGACCAGGGACAGATACGCAGTATTTT.

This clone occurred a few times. Here the CDR3 reads CASSLFTGDGYTF. CDR3 bases: TGTGCCAGCAGCTTATTTACAGGGGATGGCTACACCTTC. This sequence joins TRBV11-2 and TRBJ1-2, with 7 bases fitting TRBD1. This CDR3 comprises 13 residues. Germline loops: CDR1 SGHAT, CDR2 FQNNGV. The ends lost 2 bases at V and 6 bases at J; junction bases unmatched: 3.

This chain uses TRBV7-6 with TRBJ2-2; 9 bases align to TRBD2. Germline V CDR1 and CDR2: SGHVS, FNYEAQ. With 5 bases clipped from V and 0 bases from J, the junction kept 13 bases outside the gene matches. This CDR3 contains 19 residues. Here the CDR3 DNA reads TGTGCCAGCAGCCTGTCGAGAGCTAGCGGGAACCCGAACACCGGGGAGCTGTTTTTT. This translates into CASSLSRASGNPNTGELFF.

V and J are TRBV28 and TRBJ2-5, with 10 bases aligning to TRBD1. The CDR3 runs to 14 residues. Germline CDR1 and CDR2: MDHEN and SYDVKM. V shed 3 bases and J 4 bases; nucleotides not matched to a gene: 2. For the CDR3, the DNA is TGTGCCAGCAGTTTGAGACAGGGGGCAGAGACCCAGTACTTC. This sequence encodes CASSLRQGAETQYF.